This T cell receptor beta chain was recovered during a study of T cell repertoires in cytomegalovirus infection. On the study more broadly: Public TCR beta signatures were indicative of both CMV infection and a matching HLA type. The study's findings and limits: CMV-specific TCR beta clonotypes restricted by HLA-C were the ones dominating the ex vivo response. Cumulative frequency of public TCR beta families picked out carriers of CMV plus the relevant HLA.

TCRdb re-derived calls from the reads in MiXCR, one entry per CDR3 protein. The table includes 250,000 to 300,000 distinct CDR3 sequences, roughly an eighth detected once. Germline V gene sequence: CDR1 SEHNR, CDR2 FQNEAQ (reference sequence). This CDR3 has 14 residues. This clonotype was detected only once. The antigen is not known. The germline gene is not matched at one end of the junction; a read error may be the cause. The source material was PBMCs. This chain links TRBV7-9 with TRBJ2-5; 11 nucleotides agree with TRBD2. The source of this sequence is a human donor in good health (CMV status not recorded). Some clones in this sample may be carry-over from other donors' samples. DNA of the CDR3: TGTGCCATGGGGACTAGCGGAGTTCAAGAGGCCCAGTACTTC. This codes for CAMGTSGVQEAQYF.